This T cell receptor beta chain was identified in a study of T cell responses to AZD1222 COVID-19 vaccine. General study points: Spike-specific TCR breadth and depth were elevated following two AZD1222 doses. Mapped onto spike, vaccine-associated CD4 TCRs spanned it and were dominant at 160-218 and 743-854. A mostly white British donor set with more females was recruited, and clonal diversity was possibly underestimated.

The V end lost 1 base, the J end lost 10 bases, and 8 bases lay between the germline ends. CDR3 length: 13 amino acids. The assay was immunoSEQ multiplex PCR, and TCRdb's table has in-frame clones only and misses some. The sample contains 50,000 to 70,000 clones, around 85% of which appear only once. With respect to this clone: Its antigen is not known.

The sample consisted of peripheral blood, taken on day 0 of MenACWY control vaccination. The chain couples TRBV12-3 or TRBV12-4 to TRBJ1-6; no clear D gene. The sequence derives from an adult in good health. The CDR3 DNA is TGTGCCAGCAGTTTAGGGGAGAGCTCACCCCTCCACTTT. It codes for CASSLGESSPLHF.